This passage covers 5 T cell receptor beta chains from one sample sequenced in a study of blood T cell repertoires in COVID-19 (dated by TCRdb to 2018 to 2021). The method behind the library was the immunoSEQ multiplex PCR assay. The immuneACCESS repertoire file appears here via TCRdb, limited to in-frame rearrangements. These files lack a portion of the clones; in checked studies, under half of the deficit traces to unresolved V genes, and the cause of the others is not known. The sample profile shows just over 95,000 clones; 80% to 90% of them were found once. 15% of the sample goes to the ten largest clones. The specimen was peripheral blood. Every receptor here comes from a human donor in a cohort sampled during active COVID-19.

The rearrangement uses TRBV29-1 and TRBJ1-3; D remains unclear. The V end was cut by 2 bases, the J end by 0 bases, with 5 bases between. From germline, CDR1 is SQVTM and CDR2 ANQGSEA. CDR3 length equals 13 residues. Written as DNA, the CDR3 is TGCAGCGTTGAACCAGGCTCTGGAAACACCATATATTTT. This encodes CSVEPGSGNTIYF.

The rearrangement links TRBV2 to TRBJ2-3; D ambiguous. This CDR3 region has 12 residues. Germline-derived CDR1 and CDR2 are SNHLY and FYNNEI. V was shortened by 8 bases and J by 2 bases, with 8 bases between the two germline ends. CDR3 amino acids: CASSVFTDTQYF. CDR3 sequence (DNA): TGTGCCAGCTCGGTCTTCACAGATACGCAGTATTTT. The variable domain in full, completed from reference TRBV2 and TRBJ2-3, reads EPEVTQTPSHQVTQMGQEVILRCVPISNHLYFYWYRQILGQKVEFLVSFYNNEISEKSEIFDDQFSVERPDGSNFTLKIRSTKLEDSAMYFCASSVFTDTQYFGPGTRLTVL.

The chain employs TRBV11-2 and TRBJ2-7; 7 bases match TRBD2. The ends lost 4 bases at V and 6 bases at J; junction bases unmatched: 9. The germline V gene encodes CDR1 SGHAT and CDR2 FQNNGV. The CDR3 spans 14 residues. The chain's CDR3 is CASSSWTRAGEQYF. CDR3 coding DNA: TGTGCCAGCAGCTCTTGGACTAGAGCGGGCGAGCAGTACTTC.

The chain links TRBV25-1 to TRBJ1-2; no reliable D call. Trimming removed 4 bases at V and 8 bases at J, with 11 bases between. From germline, CDR1 is MGHDK and CDR2 SYGVNS. The CDR3 is made up of 12 amino acids. The CDR3 region has the DNA TGTGCCAGCAGTGTCGGGGAGGGCGGCTACACCTTC. Translating it yields CASSVGEGGYTF.

V gene TRBV25-1 combines with J gene TRBJ1-2, with D possibly TRBD1 on 6 matching bases. The ends were cut back, 4 bases at V and 8 bases at J, with 20 bases in the middle. The germline V gene has CDR1 MGHDK and CDR2 SYGVNS. The CDR3 has 15 residues. CDR3 region: CASSVQGREGAGYTF. DNA for the CDR3: TGTGCCAGCAGTGTACAGGGCCGGGAGGGAGCGGGCTACACCTTC.